A single sample is the source of the 25 T cell receptor beta chains below, sequenced in a study of OX40 agonist ivuxolimab in advanced cancers. Assay: immunoSEQ multiplex PCR; the TCRdb copy retains only in-frame clones and omits some. Of about 52,000 clones in the sample, 90% to 95% were seen once. Sequences were derived from CD4+ or CD8+ T cells sorted from blood, sampled in a trial of the OX40 agonist ivuxolimab. These receptors originate from an adult with an advanced solid tumor such as melanoma, head and neck, liver or kidney cancer.

V is TRBV6-5 and J is TRBJ1-1, with D possibly matching TRBD1 (6 bases). The V and J ends lost 0 bases and 4 bases respectively, with 9 bases between them. This CDR3 is built from 14 residues. Germline lookup yields CDR1 MNHEY and CDR2 SVGAGI. The CDR3 loop is CASSYSEGVTEAFF. In DNA form, the CDR3 reads TGTGCCAGCAGTTACTCCGAGGGGGTCACTGAAGCTTTCTTT.

The V and J genes are TRBV6-5 and TRBJ2-1; D unclear. The germline V gene has CDR1 MNHEY and CDR2 SVGAGI. The CDR3 is 12 amino acids. V was trimmed by 6 bases and J by 10 bases, leaving 13 bases between them. The CDR3 DNA reads as TGTGCCAGCAGCCAACCCTTCGGGGAGCAGTTCTTC. It encodes CASSQPFGEQFF.

The chain joins TRBV30 to TRBJ1-1, with 11 bases fitting TRBD1. V shed 2 bases, J shed 4 bases, and the junction held 15 bases outside the gene matches. Looked up from germline, CDR1 is GTSNPN and CDR2 is SVGIG (reference sequence). The length of the CDR3 is 18 residues. CDR3 in amino acids: CAWSNFWGQGEILTEAFF. For the CDR3, the DNA is TGTGCCTGGAGTAACTTTTGGGGACAGGGGGAAATCCTCACTGAAGCTTTCTTT.

The CDR3 reads CASSQGPSSYNEQFF. CDR3 nucleotide sequence: TGTGCCAGCAGTCAAGGGCCTTCGTCCTACAATGAGCAGTTCTTC. This chain uses TRBV27 with TRBJ2-1; D is uncertain. There are 15 residues in the CDR3. Germline CDR1 MNHEY, CDR2 SMNVEV (reference sequence). V lost 5 bases and J 1 base, leaving 12 bases between the germline ends.

The chain joins TRBV7-8 to TRBJ2-3, with D possibly matching TRBD2 (5 bases). Germline lookup yields CDR1 SGHVS and CDR2 FQNEAQ. Trimming removed 7 bases from V and 0 bases from J, with 17 bases in between. This CDR3 is built from 16 residues. The CDR3 nucleotides are TGTGCCAGCAACCTTCCCCTCTCGGGAAGCACAGATACGCAGTATTTT. Protein: CASNLPLSGSTDTQYF.

The V call is TRBV6-6, the J call TRBJ1-4, with TRBD1 as a possible D gene (5 bases). In germline, CDR1 is MNHNY, CDR2 SVGAGI (reference sequence). V dropped 6 bases and J dropped 12 bases, with 11 bases sitting between them. The CDR3 runs 11 residues. The CDR3, as DNA: TGTGCCAGCAGGAAGGGGACTCAACTGTTTTTT. Translated, it gives CASRKGTQLFF.

V and J are TRBV5-8 and TRBJ1-2, with D possibly TRBD1 on 5 matching bases. Per the germline V gene, CDR1 is SGHTS and CDR2 is YDEGEE. V was clipped by 3 bases and J by 8 bases, with 17 bases between them. This CDR3 has 14 amino acids. The CDR3 nucleotides are TGTGCCAGCAGCTCCGGGGCCGATTACCAAGGCTACACCTTC. Translation: CASSSGADYQGYTF.

For this clone: Other DNA sequences in the sample encode the same CDR3. This chain connects TRBV28 to TRBJ2-7, with no clear D. V lost 3 bases, J lost 4 bases, and 4 bases lay in between. The CDR3 spans 11 residues. Per the germline V gene, CDR1 is MDHEN and CDR2 is SYDVKM. The CDR3 DNA is TGTGCCAGCAGTTTCGGGTACGAGCAGTACTTC. This codes for CASSFGYEQYF. The full variable domain, in which reference TRBV28 and TRBJ2-7 provide the parts outside the CDR3, is DVKVTQSSRYLVKRTGEKVFLECVQDMDHENMFWYRQDPGLGLRLIYFSYDVKMKEKGDIPEGYSVSREKKERFSLILESASTNQTSMYLCASSFGYEQYFGPGTRLTVT.

In nucleotides, the CDR3 is TGTGCCAGCAGTTCCCTTGCTGATGAGCAGTTCTTC. Protein: CASSSLADEQFF. The rearrangement joins TRBV28 to TRBJ2-1; D is unresolved. The CDR3 runs to 12 residues. Germline V gene sequence: CDR1 MDHEN, CDR2 SYDVKM. Trimming took off 4 bases at V and 8 bases at J, with 9 bases between the two ends.

The rearrangement joins TRBV7-9 to TRBJ2-3; 12 bases are a match to TRBD2. The CDR3 loop spans 19 amino acids. With 5 bases clipped from V and 5 bases from J, the junction kept 17 bases outside the gene matches. Germline loops: CDR1 SEHNR, CDR2 FQNEAQ (reference sequence). The CDR3 here is CASSPRLAGVRSGGDTQYF. For the CDR3, the DNA is TGTGCCAGCAGCCCCCGACTAGCGGGAGTACGGTCAGGAGGAGATACGCAGTATTTT.

The chain combines TRBV10-2 with TRBJ1-1; perhaps TRBD1 as D (6 bases). The germline V gene encodes CDR1 WSHSY and CDR2 SAAADI. V was shortened by 5 bases and J by 6 bases, with 10 bases between the two germline ends. CDR3 length equals 12 residues. DNA for the CDR3: TGCGCCAGCAGTCCTGGACAGCCTGAAGCTTTCTTT. Translation: CASSPGQPEAFF.

The rearrangement links TRBV21-1 to TRBJ2-7; the DNA was not compared with TRBD1, the D call given in the table. TRBV21-1 is reported as a pseudogene. This CDR3 comprises 13 residues. CDR3 amino acids: CASSTGQGRRGYF. The CDR3 DNA reads TGTGCCAGCAGCACGGGACAGGGAAGAAGGGGGTACTTC.

The V call is TRBV28, the J call TRBJ2-3; D gene uncertain. Germline CDR1 MDHEN, CDR2 SYDVKM. The CDR3 contains 12 residues. The V and J ends lost 6 bases and 10 bases respectively, with 14 bases between them. The DNA for the CDR3 is TGTGCCAGCAGGGGTGACCAAGGTTCGCAGTATTTT. Amino acids: CASRGDQGSQYF.

The sample holds one count of this clone. This chain links TRBV21-1 with TRBJ2-1; the table's D call of TRBD2 was not tested on the DNA. TRBV21-1 is recorded as a pseudogene. This CDR3 spans 21 amino acids. CDR3 region: CASSTRRTSGKYRSSYNEQFF. In DNA, the CDR3 is TGTGCCAGCAGCACTCGACGGACTAGCGGGAAATACAGGAGCTCCTACAATGAGCAGTTCTTC.

This clone was counted a few times. The chain combines TRBV9 with TRBJ2-7, with D perhaps matching TRBD2 (6 bases). Germline loops: CDR1 SGDLS, CDR2 YYNGEE. Trimming shortened V by 4 bases and J by 0 bases, and 14 bases separated the two germline ends. This CDR3 spans 15 amino acids. CDR3 sequence: CASSLRDGGSYEQYF. The CDR3, as DNA: TGTGCCAGCAGCTTACGGGACGGGGGCTCCTACGAGCAGTACTTC. The whole variable domain, filled in from reference TRBV9 and TRBJ2-7, reads DSGVTQTPKHLITATGQRVTLRCSPRSGDLSVYWYQQSLDQGLQFLIQYYNGEERAKGNILERFSAQQFPDLHSELNLSSLELGDSALYFCASSLRDGGSYEQYFGPGTRLTVT.

The chain carries TRBV13 and TRBJ2-1; 9 nucleotides line up with TRBD2. Losses at the gene ends were 8 bases for V and 8 bases for J; bases not matched to a gene: 7. CDR3 length equals 13 residues. Germline assignment: CDR1 PRHDT and CDR2 FYEKMQ (reference sequence). The CDR3 sequence is CASYSGSSDEQFF. CDR3 DNA sequence: TGTGCCAGCTATAGCGGGAGTAGTGATGAGCAGTTCTTC.

J is TRBJ2-5 and V is TRBV6-5; D may correspond to TRBD1 or TRBD2 (5 bases each). The germline gives CDR1 MNHEY, CDR2 SVGAGI. The CDR3 is made up of 14 amino acids. V shed 0 bases and J shed 2 bases, with 7 bases lying between them. CDR3: CASSYSGTQETQYF. For the CDR3, the DNA is TGTGCCAGCAGTTACTCGGGGACGCAAGAGACCCAGTACTTC.

The genes are TRBV11-2 and TRBJ2-7; a weak D match, TRBD2 (7 bases). V was shortened by 1 base and J by 5 bases, with 9 bases between the two germline ends. CDR1 and CDR2 from the germline V gene are SGHAT and FQNNGV. The CDR3 is 13 residues long. Here the CDR3 reads CASSLGGGDEQYF. The CDR3 coding sequence is TGTGCCAGCAGCTTAGGGGGGGGCGACGAGCAGTACTTC.

CDR3 coding DNA: TGTGCCAGCAGGGAGCCAGGCACTTCCTACAATGAGCAGTTCTTC. Residues: CASREPGTSYNEQFF. The chain uses TRBV2 and TRBJ2-1; D is undetermined. Germline V CDR1 and CDR2: SNHLY, FYNNEI. CDR3 length: 15 amino acids. Trimming stripped 6 bases from V and 1 base from J, with 13 bases between.

The J gene is TRBJ2-3, the V gene TRBV2; D perhaps matches TRBD2 (6 bases). CDR1 SNHLY and CDR2 FYNNEI come from the germline V gene. Trimming took off 7 bases at V and 0 bases at J, with 14 bases between the two ends. This CDR3 has 15 residues. CDR3: CASNGGVTSTDTQYF. CDR3 bases: TGTGCCAGCAATGGAGGGGTCACTAGCACAGATACGCAGTATTTT.

The chain employs TRBV5-1 and TRBJ2-2; 9 nucleotides match TRBD2. Germline values: CDR1 SGHRS, CDR2 YFSETQ. CDR3 length equals 19 residues. The ends lost 3 bases at V and 0 bases at J; junction bases unmatched: 12. The CDR3 coding sequence is TGCGCCAGCAGCTACCGGACATCTAGCGGGATCGCGAACACCGGGGAGCTGTTTTTT. Amino acids: CASSYRTSSGIANTGELFF. The entire variable domain, with the rest obtained from reference TRBV5-1 and TRBJ2-2, is as follows: KAGVTQTPRYLIKTRGQQVTLSCSPISGHRSVSWYQQTPGQGLQFLFEYFSETQRNKGNFPGRFSGRQFSNSRSEMNVSTLELGDSALYLCASSYRTSSGIANTGELFFGEGSRLTVL.

The rearrangement joins TRBV19 to TRBJ2-1; 10 positions match TRBD2. This CDR3 comprises 16 residues. V gave up 5 bases and J gave up 2 bases; unmatched junction bases: 6. CDR1 LNHDA and CDR2 SQIVND come from the germline V gene (reference sequence). The CDR3 DNA follows: TGTGCCAGTAGTGACACCGGGACTAGCGCCTACAATGAGCAGTTCTTC. Translating gives CASSDTGTSAYNEQFF.

The rearrangement joins TRBV28 to TRBJ2-5; 7 bases map to TRBD2. From germline, CDR1 is MDHEN and CDR2 SYDVKM. The CDR3 consists of 15 residues. The V segment lost 6 bases and the J segment 2 bases; nucleotides outside the gene matches: 9. The CDR3 sequence is CASSPTTSRQETQYF. CDR3 DNA: TGTGCCAGCAGCCCGACGACTAGCAGGCAAGAGACCCAGTACTTC.

The rearrangement joins TRBV4-1 to TRBJ2-2; no firm D call. The CDR3 extends over 13 amino acids. Trimming left V 8 bases short and J 0 bases short, with 7 bases between. Germline assignment: CDR1 MGHRA and CDR2 YSYEKL. This chain's CDR3 is CASQLPNTGELFF. The DNA for the CDR3 is TGCGCCAGCCAGCTGCCGAACACCGGGGAGCTGTTTTTT.

This clone was counted a single time. The chain joins TRBV6-5 to TRBJ2-7; D is possibly TRBD2 (5 bases). There are 13 residues in the CDR3. CDR1 and CDR2 from the germline V gene are MNHEY and SVGAGI. V lost 4 bases and J lost 2, with 9 bases in between. The CDR3 coding sequence is TGTGCCAGCAGTTCCCTAGCCGCCTACGAGCAGTACTTC. It specifies CASSSLAAYEQYF.